The 24 T cell receptor beta chains given below trace back to one sample, sequenced in a study of cytomegalovirus exposure and HLA in healthy donors (TCRdb year 2017). The library was built by means of the immunoSEQ multiplex PCR assay. A mixture of 60 forward primers for TCR Vbeta segments and 13 reverse primers for TCR Jbeta segments was used in the multiplex PCR. The table comes from immuneACCESS by way of TCRdb, which keeps in-frame sequences with V and J called. Part of the clones is missing from these tables; in studies checked, under half for an unresolved V gene and the rest for unknown reasons. The sample has more than 65,000 clones on record, roughly four fifths of them singletons. The top ten clonotypes cover around 10% of the sample. The sequencing input was PBMCs. The receptor source for this set is a woman aged 55 to 70 in good health and CMV-seropositive.

V usage is TRBV9 and J usage is TRBJ1-2; D is perhaps TRBD1 (6 bases). CDR3 length: 14 residues. Per the germline V gene, CDR1 is SGDLS and CDR2 is YYNGEE. V gave up 4 bases and J gave up 6 bases, with 16 bases separating them. CDR3 protein: CASSLSGQNDGYTF. CDR3 bases: TGTGCCAGCAGCCTCTCGGGACAAAACGATGGCTACACCTTC.

The chain uses TRBV10-3 and TRBJ2-3; D is unresolved. The CDR3 has 19 amino acids. Trimming took off 0 bases at V and 0 bases at J, with 19 bases between the two ends. CDR1 is ENHRY, CDR2 SYGVKD, per germline. CDR3 DNA: TGTGCCATCAGTGAGTCGATCTCGCAGATAAAGTATAGCACAGATACGCAGTATTTT. It yields the protein CAISESISQIKYSTDTQYF.

The chain links TRBV5-1 to TRBJ2-3; D is undetermined. The CDR3 extends over 16 amino acids. The V gene lost 2 bases and the J gene lost 0 bases, with 13 bases spanning the gap. Germline CDR1 SGHRS, CDR2 YFSETQ. The CDR3 loop reads CASSFFTGGSTDTQYF. The CDR3 bases are TGCGCCAGCAGCTTTTTCACTGGCGGAAGCACAGATACGCAGTATTTT.

This clone was counted a few times. The gene calls are TRBV4-1 and TRBJ1-1; TRBD1 is a possible D gene (6 bases). V shed 2 bases and J shed 2 bases, with 18 bases lying between them. The CDR3 spans 17 residues. Per germline, CDR1 MGHRA and CDR2 YSYEKL. The CDR3, as DNA: TGCGCCAGCAGCCAACACGGCGGGGGACAACTAAACACTGAAGCTTTCTTT. It codes for CASSQHGGGQLNTEAFF.

This clone appeared a single time. The V call is TRBV6-1, the J call TRBJ2-5, with D uncertain. The V gene lost 4 bases and the J gene lost 2 bases, with 14 bases spanning the gap. Germline V gene data show CDR1 as MNHNS and CDR2 as SASEGT. There are 15 residues in the CDR3. The CDR3 bases are TGTGCCAGCAGTGGACCCAGCGTATTACAAGAGACCCAGTACTTC. Translating gives CASSGPSVLQETQYF.

The chain combines TRBV5-4 with TRBJ1-2, with 7 bases fitting TRBD1. Trimming removed 3 bases from V and 4 bases from J; junction bases left unmatched: 6. Germline CDR1 is SGHNT and CDR2 is YYREEE (reference sequence). The CDR3 has 14 residues. The CDR3 bases are TGTGCCAGCAGCTCCCGACAGGGCTTCTATGGCTACACCTTC. This translates into CASSSRQGFYGYTF.

V is TRBV4-1 and J is TRBJ2-1, with 7 bases lining up with TRBD2. CDR1 MGHRA and CDR2 YSYEKL come from the germline V gene. The CDR3 runs 17 residues. Trimming took 1 base from V and 0 from J; bases not matched to a gene: 6. The CDR3: CASSQVPSGSSYNEQFF. CDR3 in DNA: TGCGCCAGCAGCCAAGTCCCTAGCGGAAGCTCCTACAATGAGCAGTTCTTC.

CDR3 protein: CASSLDSQNTGELFF. The CDR3 DNA reads as TGCGCCAGCAGCTTGGATAGCCAGAACACCGGGGAGCTGTTTTTT. The rearrangement uses TRBV5-1 and TRBJ2-2; D is unresolved. Between the trimmed V and J ends, which lost 0 bases and 1 base, there was a span of 7 bases. The germline V gene has CDR1 SGHRS and CDR2 YFSETQ. This CDR3 spans 15 amino acids.

With regard to this clone: The junction does not match germline at one end; this may be a read error. The chain has TRBV5-1 and TRBJ2-1, with TRBD1 matching over 10 bases. Germline CDR1 is SGHRS and CDR2 is YFSETQ. This CDR3 has 15 amino acids. The DNA for the CDR3 is TGCGCCAGCACCCTGGGGGGACAGGGGTACAATGAGCCGTTCTTC. Its translation: CASTLGGQGYNEPFF.

The rearrangement uses TRBV18 and TRBJ1-1; the D gene is possibly TRBD1 (5 bases). CDR1 and CDR2 (germline): KGHSH, LQKENI. Deletions cut 6 bases from V and 0 bases from J, with 14 bases between. The CDR3 runs 15 residues. The CDR3 nucleotides read TGTGCCAGCTCTCCAAGCAGGGATATGAACACTGAAGCTTTCTTT. This encodes CASSPSRDMNTEAFF.

A few counts support this clone. The V gene is TRBV19, the J gene TRBJ2-1; 8 nucleotides line up with TRBD2. The CDR3 has 14 amino acids. Germline V lookup: CDR1 LNHDA, CDR2 SQIVND (reference sequence). Germline trimming cut 6 bases from V and 8 bases from J; bases unmatched to any gene: 9. The CDR3 here is CASSPSGSSDEQFF. The DNA for the CDR3 is TGTGCCAGTAGCCCAAGCGGGAGTTCGGATGAGCAGTTCTTC.

CDR3 loop: CASSRRGPYEQYF. As DNA, the CDR3 is TGTGCCAGCAGTCGGAGGGGGCCCTACGAGCAGTACTTC. The genes are TRBV27 and TRBJ2-7, with D perhaps TRBD1 (7 bases). The CDR3 has 13 amino acids. Between the trimmed V and J ends, which lost 5 bases and 2 bases, there was a span of 10 bases. Germline V gene lookup returns CDR1 MNHEY and CDR2 SMNVEV (reference sequence).

The rearrangement joins TRBV15 to TRBJ2-1; D ambiguous. The CDR3 loop spans 14 amino acids. V lost 1 base and J lost 7, with 11 bases in between. Germline CDR1 is LNHNV and CDR2 is YYDKDF (reference sequence). CDR3 in amino acids: CATSRGRQVNEQFF. In DNA, the CDR3 is TGTGCCACCAGCAGAGGTAGGCAGGTAAATGAGCAGTTCTTC.

The V call is TRBV5-1, the J call TRBJ2-1, with TRBD2 as a possible D gene (6 bases). V dropped 0 bases and J dropped 0 bases, with 19 bases sitting between them. From germline, CDR1 is SGHRS and CDR2 YFSETQ. The CDR3 loop spans 19 amino acids. This CDR3 is CASSLERAYTPSSYNEQFF. CDR3 DNA: TGCGCCAGCAGCTTGGAGCGGGCATACACTCCCAGCTCCTACAATGAGCAGTTCTTC.

The V gene is TRBV6-1, the J gene TRBJ1-2; possible D gene TRBD1, 6 bases. The CDR3 spans 12 residues. From germline, CDR1 is MNHNS and CDR2 SASEGT. V gave up 6 bases and J gave up 3 bases, with 8 bases separating them. This CDR3 is CASRAGDYGYTF. CDR3 DNA sequence: TGTGCCAGCAGGGCAGGGGACTATGGCTACACCTTC.

The chain joins TRBV9 to TRBJ2-1; 10 nucleotides align to TRBD2. Germline CDR1 reads SGDLS; CDR2 reads YYNGEE. V was pared by 0 bases and J by 3 bases, with 12 bases of the junction left unmatched. The CDR3 totals 19 residues. The CDR3 protein is CASSVEKGSGRALYNEQFF. The CDR3 DNA follows: TGTGCCAGCAGCGTAGAGAAGGGGAGCGGGAGGGCCCTCTACAATGAGCAGTTCTTC.

As regards this clone: In the same sample, other DNA sequences code for this CDR3. V and J are TRBV5-8 and TRBJ2-7; 8 bases fit TRBD1. V shed 0 bases and J 2 bases; nucleotides not matched to a gene: 4. Germline loops: CDR1 SGHTS, CDR2 YDEGEE. This CDR3 contains 15 residues. CDR3 in amino acids: CASSLGQGITYEQYF. In DNA, the CDR3 is TGTGCCAGCAGCTTGGGACAGGGGATTACCTACGAGCAGTACTTC.

The rearrangement uses TRBV30 and TRBJ2-7; 7 bases are shared with TRBD1. The V gene end was trimmed by 4 bases and the J gene end by 4 bases; junction bases not matched to a gene: 7. The CDR3 totals 13 residues. Germline assignment: CDR1 GTSNPN and CDR2 SVGIG (reference sequence). Written as DNA, the CDR3 is TGTGCCTGGAAACAGGGGCCCCTTTACGAGCAGTACTTC. Translating gives CAWKQGPLYEQYF.

The V and J genes are TRBV9 and TRBJ1-1, with 8 nucleotides matching TRBD1. This CDR3 has 14 amino acids. V dropped 2 bases and J dropped 6; count of bases not matched to a gene: 6. Germline CDR1 reads SGDLS; CDR2 reads YYNGEE. The CDR3 is CASSVRGRVSEAFF. In DNA form, the CDR3 reads TGTGCCAGCAGCGTCAGGGGGCGAGTCTCTGAAGCTTTCTTT.

The rearrangement joins TRBV6-6 to TRBJ1-5; D remains unclear. V was shortened by 4 bases and J by 0 bases, with 10 bases between the two germline ends. Germline CDR1 is MNHNY and CDR2 is SVGAGI (reference sequence). The CDR3 has 15 amino acids. The CDR3 coding sequence is TGTGCCAGCAGTTCAGGAAGTTATAGCAATCAGCCCCAGCATTTT. Protein sequence: CASSSGSYSNQPQHF.

Only one count was recorded for this clone. The gene calls are TRBV7-9 and TRBJ1-2; D is perhaps TRBD1 (6 bases). Germline assignment: CDR1 SEHNR and CDR2 FQNEAQ (reference sequence). V lost 4 bases, J lost 0 bases, and 24 bases lay in between. This CDR3 spans 19 amino acids. The CDR3 reads CASSSTNPGQGGANYGYTF. Written as DNA, the CDR3 is TGTGCCAGCAGCTCGACGAATCCGGGACAAGGGGGTGCTAACTATGGCTACACCTTC.

This rearrangement joins TRBV11-1 to TRBJ2-3; 7 bases line up with TRBD2. CDR1 and CDR2 (germline): SGHAT, FQDESV (reference sequence). V lost 6 bases, J lost 2 bases, and 8 bases stayed unmatched. This CDR3 region has 15 residues. The CDR3 sequence is CASSPKREPTDTQYF. The CDR3 nucleotides are TGTGCCAGCAGTCCGAAGCGGGAACCCACAGATACGCAGTATTTT.

The count of this clone is one. The J gene is TRBJ1-1, the V gene TRBV15; D is perhaps TRBD1 (6 bases). CDR1 is LNHNV and CDR2 is YYDKDF in the germline V gene (reference sequence). This CDR3 spans 14 amino acids. The ends were cut back, 0 bases at V and 6 bases at J, with 11 bases in the middle. The CDR3 nucleotides read TGTGCCACCAGCAGAGATACACAGGGCGCTGAAGCTTTCTTT. Its translation: CATSRDTQGAEAFF.

In its sample, this clone was seen a few times. The rearrangement uses TRBV5-1 and TRBJ1-1; tentatively, D is TRBD1 (5 bases). The V end lost 0 bases, the J end lost 5 bases, and 11 bases lay between the germline ends. Germline CDR1 SGHRS, CDR2 YFSETQ. The CDR3 is made up of 14 amino acids. The CDR3 protein is CASSLGMEGTEAFF. The CDR3 DNA sequence: TGCGCCAGCAGCTTGGGCATGGAGGGGACTGAAGCTTTCTTT. Combining the CDR3 with reference TRBV5-1 and TRBJ1-1 gives the whole variable domain KAGVTQTPRYLIKTRGQQVTLSCSPISGHRSVSWYQQTPGQGLQFLFEYFSETQRNKGNFPGRFSGRQFSNSRSEMNVSTLELGDSALYLCASSLGMEGTEAFFGQGTRLTVV.